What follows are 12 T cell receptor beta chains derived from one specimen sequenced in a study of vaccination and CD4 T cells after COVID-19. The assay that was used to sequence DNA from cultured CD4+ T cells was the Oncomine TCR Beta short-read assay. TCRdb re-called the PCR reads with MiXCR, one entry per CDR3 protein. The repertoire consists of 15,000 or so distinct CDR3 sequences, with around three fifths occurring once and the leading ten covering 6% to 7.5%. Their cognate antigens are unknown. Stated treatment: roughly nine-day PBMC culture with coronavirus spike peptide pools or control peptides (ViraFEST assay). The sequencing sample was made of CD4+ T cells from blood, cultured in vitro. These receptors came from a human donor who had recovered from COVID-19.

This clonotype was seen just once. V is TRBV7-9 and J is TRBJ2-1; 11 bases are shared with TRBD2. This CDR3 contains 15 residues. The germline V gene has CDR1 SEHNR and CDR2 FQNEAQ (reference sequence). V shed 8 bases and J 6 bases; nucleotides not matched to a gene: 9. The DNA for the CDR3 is TGTGCCAGCTGCAGAATAGCGGGAGGGTCCAATGAGCAGTTCTTC. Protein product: CASCRIAGGSNEQFF.

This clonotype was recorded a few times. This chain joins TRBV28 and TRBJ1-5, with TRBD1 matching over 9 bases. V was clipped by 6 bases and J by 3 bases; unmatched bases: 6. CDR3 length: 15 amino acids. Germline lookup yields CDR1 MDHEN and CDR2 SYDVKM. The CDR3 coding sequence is TGTGCCAGCAGCCGCCGGGACAGGGACAATCAGCCCCAGCATTTT. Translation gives CASSRRDRDNQPQHF.

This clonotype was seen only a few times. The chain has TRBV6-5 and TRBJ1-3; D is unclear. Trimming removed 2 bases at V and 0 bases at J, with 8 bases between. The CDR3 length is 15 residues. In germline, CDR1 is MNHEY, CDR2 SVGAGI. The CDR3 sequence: CASSYGRASGNTIYF. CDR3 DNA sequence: TGTGCCAGCAGTTACGGGAGGGCCTCTGGAAACACCATATATTTT.

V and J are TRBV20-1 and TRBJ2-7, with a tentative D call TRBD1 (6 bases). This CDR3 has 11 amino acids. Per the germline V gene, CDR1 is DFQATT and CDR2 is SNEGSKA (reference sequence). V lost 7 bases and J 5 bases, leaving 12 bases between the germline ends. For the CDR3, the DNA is TGCAGTGTACAGGGCGCCAACGAGCAGTACTTC. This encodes CSVQGANEQYF.

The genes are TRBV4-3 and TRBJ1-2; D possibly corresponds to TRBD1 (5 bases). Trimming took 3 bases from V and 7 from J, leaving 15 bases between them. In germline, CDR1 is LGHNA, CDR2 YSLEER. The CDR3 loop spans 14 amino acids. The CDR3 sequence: CASSHRTGSGGYTF. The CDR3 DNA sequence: TGCGCCAGCAGCCATAGAACAGGCTCGGGTGGCTACACCTTC.

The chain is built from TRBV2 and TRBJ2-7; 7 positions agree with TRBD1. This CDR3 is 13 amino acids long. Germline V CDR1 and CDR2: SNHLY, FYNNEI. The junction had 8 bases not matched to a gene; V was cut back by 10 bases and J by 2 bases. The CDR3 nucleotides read TGTGCCACTAAAAGGGACAGCCCCTACGAGCAGTACTTC. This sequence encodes CATKRDSPYEQYF. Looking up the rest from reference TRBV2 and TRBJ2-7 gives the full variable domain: EPEVTQTPSHQVTQMGQEVILRCVPISNHLYFYWYRQILGQKVEFLVSFYNNEISEKSEIFDDQFSVERPDGSNFTLKIRSTKLEDSAMYFCATKRDSPYEQYFGPGTRLTVT.

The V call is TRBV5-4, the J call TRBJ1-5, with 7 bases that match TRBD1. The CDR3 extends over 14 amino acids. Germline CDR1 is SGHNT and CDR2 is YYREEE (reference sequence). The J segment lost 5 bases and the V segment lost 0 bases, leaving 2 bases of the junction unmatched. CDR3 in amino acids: CASSLEGAYQPQHF. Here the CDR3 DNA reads TGTGCCAGCAGCTTGGAGGGGGCGTATCAGCCCCAGCATTTT. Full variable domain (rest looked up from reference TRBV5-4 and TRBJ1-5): ETGVTQSPTHLIKTRGQQVTLRCSSQSGHNTVSWYQQALGQGPQFIFQYYREEENGRGNFPPRFSGLQFPNYSSELNVNALELDDSALYLCASSLEGAYQPQHFGDGTRLSIL.

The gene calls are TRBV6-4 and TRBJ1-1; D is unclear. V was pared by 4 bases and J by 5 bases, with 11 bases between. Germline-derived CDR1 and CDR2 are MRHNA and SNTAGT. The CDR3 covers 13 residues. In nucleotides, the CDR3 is TGTGCCAGCAGTGCGCAGTCTTTTACTGAAGCTTTCTTT. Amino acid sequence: CASSAQSFTEAFF.

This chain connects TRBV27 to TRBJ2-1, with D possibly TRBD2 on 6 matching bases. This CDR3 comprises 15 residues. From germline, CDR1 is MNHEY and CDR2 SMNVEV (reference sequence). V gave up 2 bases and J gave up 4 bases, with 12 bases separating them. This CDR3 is CASSLRLAMYNEQFF. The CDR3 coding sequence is TGTGCCAGCAGTTTAAGGCTAGCGATGTACAATGAGCAGTTCTTC.

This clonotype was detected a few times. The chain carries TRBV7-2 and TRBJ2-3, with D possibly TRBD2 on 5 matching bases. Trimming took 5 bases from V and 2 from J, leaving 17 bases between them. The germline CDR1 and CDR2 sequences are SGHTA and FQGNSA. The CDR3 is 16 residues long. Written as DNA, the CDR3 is TGTGCCAGCAGCCTCCTCTTTGGCGGGTACACAGATACGCAGTATTTT. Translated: CASSLLFGGYTDTQYF.

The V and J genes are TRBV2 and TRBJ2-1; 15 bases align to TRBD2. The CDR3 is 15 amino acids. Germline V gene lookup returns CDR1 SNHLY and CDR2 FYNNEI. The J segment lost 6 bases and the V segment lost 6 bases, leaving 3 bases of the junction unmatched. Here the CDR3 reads CASRGLAGGFNEQFF. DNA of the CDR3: TGTGCCAGCAGAGGACTAGCGGGAGGGTTCAATGAGCAGTTCTTC.

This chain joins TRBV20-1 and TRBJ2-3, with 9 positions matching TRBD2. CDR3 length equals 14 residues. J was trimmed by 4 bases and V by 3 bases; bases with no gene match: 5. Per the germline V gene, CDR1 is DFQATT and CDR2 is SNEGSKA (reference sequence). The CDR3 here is CSASGGGAPDTQYF. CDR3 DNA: TGCAGTGCTAGTGGCGGGGGGGCCCCAGATACGCAGTATTTT.